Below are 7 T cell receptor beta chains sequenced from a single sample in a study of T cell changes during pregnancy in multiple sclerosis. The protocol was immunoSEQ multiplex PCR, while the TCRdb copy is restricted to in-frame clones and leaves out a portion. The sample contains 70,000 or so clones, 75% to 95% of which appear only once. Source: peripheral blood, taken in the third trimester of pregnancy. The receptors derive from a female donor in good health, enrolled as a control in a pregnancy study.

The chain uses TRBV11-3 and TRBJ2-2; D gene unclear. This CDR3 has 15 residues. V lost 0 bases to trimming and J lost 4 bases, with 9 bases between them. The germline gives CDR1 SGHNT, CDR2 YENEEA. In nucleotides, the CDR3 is TGTGCCAGCAGCTTAGACCGCCCGGGCACCGGGGAGCTGTTTTTT. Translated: CASSLDRPGTGELFF.

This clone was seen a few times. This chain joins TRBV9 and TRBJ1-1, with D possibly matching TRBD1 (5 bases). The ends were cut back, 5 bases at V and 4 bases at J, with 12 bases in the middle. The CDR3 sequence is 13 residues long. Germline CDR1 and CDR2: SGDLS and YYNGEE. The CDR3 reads CASSLGGSTEAFF. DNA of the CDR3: TGTGCCAGCAGTCTTGGGGGGAGCACTGAAGCTTTCTTT.

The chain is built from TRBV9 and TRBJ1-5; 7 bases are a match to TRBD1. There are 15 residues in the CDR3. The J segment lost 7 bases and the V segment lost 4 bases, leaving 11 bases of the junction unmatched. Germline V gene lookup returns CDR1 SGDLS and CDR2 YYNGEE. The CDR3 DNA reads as TGTGCCAGCAGCCCTCAGGGGGGTCCGGGCCAGCCCCAGCATTTT. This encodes CASSPQGGPGQPQHF.

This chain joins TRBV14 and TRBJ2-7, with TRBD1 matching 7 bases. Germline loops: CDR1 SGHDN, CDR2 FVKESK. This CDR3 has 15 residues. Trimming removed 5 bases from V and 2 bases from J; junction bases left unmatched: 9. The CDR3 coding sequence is TGTGCCAGCAGCTTCCGGACAGGACCCACCTACGAGCAGTACTTC. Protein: CASSFRTGPTYEQYF.

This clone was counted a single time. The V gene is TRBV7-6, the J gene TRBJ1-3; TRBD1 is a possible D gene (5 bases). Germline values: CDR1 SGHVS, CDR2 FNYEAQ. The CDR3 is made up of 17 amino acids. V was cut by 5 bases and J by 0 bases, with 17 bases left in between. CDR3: CASSPDTQTVSGNTIYF. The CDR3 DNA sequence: TGTGCCAGCAGCCCGGACACCCAGACTGTCTCTGGAAACACCATATATTTT.

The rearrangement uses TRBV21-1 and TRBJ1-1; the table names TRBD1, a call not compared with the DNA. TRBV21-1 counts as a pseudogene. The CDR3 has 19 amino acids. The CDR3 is CASSKLRDRVCYGDTEAFF. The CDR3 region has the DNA TGTGCCAGCAGCAAATTGAGGGACAGGGTTTGTTATGGGGACACTGAAGCTTTCTTT.

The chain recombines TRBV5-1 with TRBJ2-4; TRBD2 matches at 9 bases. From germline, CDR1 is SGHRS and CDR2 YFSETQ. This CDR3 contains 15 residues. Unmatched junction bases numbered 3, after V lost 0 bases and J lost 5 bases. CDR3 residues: CASSLAVAGENIQYF. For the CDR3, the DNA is TGCGCCAGCAGCTTGGCAGTAGCGGGAGAAAACATTCAGTACTTC.